A selection of T cell receptor beta chains follows, all from one sample in a study of blood T cell repertoires in COVID-19. The assay was immunoSEQ multiplex PCR, and TCRdb's table has in-frame clones only and misses some. The table lists a few hundred thousand clones, around 86% of them singletons. Sequences were obtained from PBMCs or T cells enriched from blood (not recorded which). The receptor source for this set is a man aged 30-40 years in a cohort exposed to, infected with or recovered from COVID-19 (not recorded which). Both conserved end residues are part of each CDR3. The order of the fields is J gene, clone size, D gene, V gene, CDR3 protein, CDR3 DNA. The D gene is left open where the match is weak. Size values are once, few and many counts, or a class for expanded clones, and some rows have none.

J: TRBJ2-7
size: .
D: .
V: TRBV7-2
CDR3: CASSLGLATYEQYF
DNA: TGTGCCAGCAGCTTAGGGTTAGCTACCTACGAGCAGTACTTC

J: TRBJ1-1
size: .
D: .
V: TRBV28
CDR3: CASSPKPRWGEAAFF
DNA: TGTGCCAGCAGTCCAAAGCCTCGATGGGGGGAGGCGGCTTTCTTT

J: TRBJ1-5
size: .
D: TRBD1
V: TRBV7-9
CDR3: CASSTRDRGRTSTQPQHF
DNA: TGTGCCAGCAGCACCAGGGACAGGGGGCGAACCTCCACTCAGCCCCAGCATTTT

J: TRBJ2-5
size: .
D: TRBD2
V: TRBV5-1
CDR3: CASSLGRGQQETQYF
DNA: TGCGCCAGCAGCCTGGGGAGGGGTCAGCAAGAGACCCAGTACTTC

J: TRBJ2-1
size: .
D: .
V: TRBV28
CDR3: CASTLARARTYNEQFF
DNA: TGTGCCAGCACCCTAGCGAGGGCAAGGACCTACAATGAGCAGTTCTTC

J: TRBJ1-2
size: .
D: .
V: TRBV5-6
CDR3: CASSTSRGWRDGYTF
DNA: TGTGCCAGCAGTACCTCGCGCGGGTGGCGGGATGGCTACACCTTC

J: TRBJ1-2
size: few
D: TRBD1
V: TRBV13
CDR3: CASSLGRGRAYGYTF
DNA: TGTGCCAGCAGCTTGGGTAGGGGGCGCGCCTATGGCTACACCTTC

J: TRBJ2-3
size: .
D: .
V: TRBV9
CDR3: CASSRESGTDTQYF
DNA: TGTGCCAGCAGCCGGGAATCGGGCACAGATACGCAGTATTTT

J: TRBJ1-1
size: .
D: .
V: TRBV6-5
CDR3: CASRSNRVNTEAFF
DNA: TGTGCCAGCAGGAGCAACAGGGTGAACACTGAAGCTTTCTTT

J: TRBJ1-1
size: .
D: .
V: TRBV11-1
CDR3: CASSLGGVNTEAFF
DNA: TGTGCCAGCAGCTTAGGGGGCGTGAACACTGAAGCTTTCTTT

J: TRBJ1-4
size: once
D: TRBD1
V: TRBV18
CDR3: CASSTRTGGSNEKLFF
DNA: TGTGCCAGCTCAACCAGGACAGGGGGGTCTAATGAAAAACTGTTTTTT

J: TRBJ1-6
size: .
D: TRBD1
V: TRBV7-6
CDR3: CASSLDWDRERGSPLHF
DNA: TGTGCCAGCAGCTTAGACTGGGACAGGGAAAGGGGTTCACCCCTCCACTTT

J: TRBJ1-1
size: .
D: TRBD1
V: TRBV6-5
CDR3: CASSLGTAKNTEAFF
DNA: TGTGCCAGCAGTCTAGGGACAGCCAAGAACACTGAAGCTTTCTTT

J: TRBJ1-5
size: .
D: TRBD1
V: TRBV18
CDR3: CASSSVPGQGGNQPQHF
DNA: TGTGCCAGCTCATCTGTCCCGGGACAGGGAGGCAATCAGCCCCAGCATTTT

J: TRBJ1-1
size: few
D: .
V: TRBV14
CDR3: CASSRIQGYMNTEAFF
DNA: TGTGCCAGCAGCCGAATACAGGGTTACATGAACACTGAAGCTTTCTTT

J: TRBJ1-1
size: .
D: .
V: TRBV4-1
CDR3: CASSQETRGTEAFF
DNA: TGCGCCAGCAGCCAAGAGACCCGGGGGACTGAAGCTTTCTTT

J: TRBJ2-2
size: .
D: TRBD1
V: TRBV9
CDR3: CASSVVGTATGELFF
DNA: TGTGCCAGCAGCGTAGTTGGGACAGCGACCGGGGAGCTGTTTTTT

J: TRBJ2-5
size: .
D: TRBD2
V: TRBV2
CDR3: CARRSGAQETQYF
DNA: TGTGCCAGGCGAAGCGGGGCCCAAGAGACCCAGTACTTC

J: TRBJ2-3
size: .
D: TRBD2
V: TRBV3-1/TRBV3-2
CDR3: CASSPMTSGSSTDTQYF
DNA: TGTGCCAGCAGCCCGATGACTAGCGGGAGCAGCACAGATACGCAGTATTTT

J: TRBJ2-7
size: .
D: .
V: TRBV12-3/TRBV12-4
CDR3: CASSWRANEQYF
DNA: TGTGCCAGCAGTTGGAGGGCCAACGAGCAGTACTTC

J: TRBJ1-2
size: .
D: TRBD1
V: TRBV7-8
CDR3: CASSPQGAPDYGYTF
DNA: TGTGCCAGCAGCCCCCAGGGGGCGCCGGACTATGGCTACACCTTC

J: TRBJ2-3
size: .
D: TRBD2
V: TRBV29-1
CDR3: CSAVGLAGDTQYF
DNA: TGCAGCGCCGTGGGACTAGCGGGAGATACGCAGTATTTT

J: TRBJ1-1
size: .
D: .
V: TRBV19
CDR3: CASRITPTRLNTEAFF
DNA: TGTGCCAGTAGGATCACCCCAACCAGGTTGAACACTGAAGCTTTCTTT

J: TRBJ1-2
size: .
D: .
V: TRBV5-4
CDR3: CASSLEGVRVSGYTF
DNA: TGTGCCAGCAGCTTGGAAGGAGTCAGGGTATCGGGCTACACCTTC

J: TRBJ1-5
size: once
D: .
V: TRBV4-1
CDR3: CASSQVSLSNQPQHF
DNA: TGCGCCAGCAGCCAAGTTAGCCTTAGCAATCAGCCCCAGCATTTT

J: TRBJ1-1
size: once
D: TRBD1
V: TRBV9
CDR3: CASSVGQSNTEAFF
DNA: TGTGCCAGCAGCGTGGGACAGTCAAACACTGAAGCTTTCTTT

J: TRBJ2-7
size: once
D: .
V: TRBV21-1
CDR3: CASSYGDSETYEQYF
DNA: TGTGCCAGCAGTTATGGGGACAGCGAGACCTACGAGCAGTACTTC

J: TRBJ2-7
size: .
D: TRBD1
V: TRBV5-1
CDR3: CASSLMVSDRASYEQYF
DNA: TGCGCCAGCAGCTTAATGGTCTCGGACAGGGCTTCCTACGAGCAGTACTTC

J: TRBJ2-3
size: .
D: TRBD2
V: TRBV9
CDR3: CASSVELAGGATDTQYF
DNA: TGTGCCAGCAGCGTGGAACTAGCGGGAGGGGCCACAGATACGCAGTATTTT

J: TRBJ2-1
size: .
D: TRBD1
V: TRBV3-1/TRBV3-2
CDR3: CASSPKDRLNEQFF
DNA: TGTGCCAGCAGCCCTAAGGACAGGCTTAATGAGCAGTTCTTC

J: TRBJ2-1
size: .
D: TRBD2
V: TRBV7-9
CDR3: CASSSWTSGRANEQFF
DNA: TGTGCCAGCAGCTCATGGACTAGCGGGAGGGCCAATGAGCAGTTCTTC

J: TRBJ2-1
size: .
D: TRBD1
V: TRBV28
CDR3: CASSLGQGQFF
DNA: TGTGCCAGCAGTTTAGGACAGGGCCAGTTCTTC

J: TRBJ2-1
size: .
D: .
V: TRBV27
CDR3: CASSLSGRIGNEQFF
DNA: TGTGCCAGCAGTTTAAGCGGGCGAATCGGGAATGAGCAGTTCTTC

J: TRBJ2-7
size: .
D: .
V: TRBV7-8
CDR3: CASSLGTRGFYEQYF
DNA: TGTGCCAGCAGCTTAGGGACTAGGGGGTTCTACGAGCAGTACTTC

J: TRBJ1-1
size: .
D: .
V: TRBV5-1
CDR3: CASSLKKERDTEAFF
DNA: TGCGCCAGCAGCTTGAAGAAGGAGAGGGACACTGAAGCTTTCTTT